The 25 T cell receptor beta chains listed next were all sequenced from one sample in a study of shared clonotypes between healthy human individuals. Produced via immunoSEQ multiplex PCR; TCRdb's table is partial and in-frame only. The table lists roughly 850,000 clones, approximately 97% of them singletons. CD8 cells regarded as naive lacked CD45RO, were positively chosen for CCR7, and omitted terminally differentiated effector memory CD45RA+ cells. Sequencing was carried out using naive CD8+ T cells sorted from blood. The origin of the receptors is a young man in good health.

J is TRBJ2-7 and V is TRBV4-1, with D perhaps matching TRBD1 (5 bases). CDR3 length: 14 amino acids. Trimming removed 1 base from V and 5 bases from J, with 12 bases in between. Germline CDR1 reads MGHRA; CDR2 reads YSYEKL. CDR3 sequence: CASSQVRGGDEQYF. The CDR3 bases are TGCGCCAGCAGCCAAGTAAGGGGCGGTGACGAGCAGTACTTC.

The V and J genes are TRBV5-6 and TRBJ2-7; D uncertain. Germline V gene data show CDR1 as SGHDT and CDR2 as YYEEEE. Trimming cost V 1 base and J 3 bases, with 11 bases left between them. CDR3 length: 14 residues. CDR3 sequence (DNA): TGTGCCAGCAGCTTGATTAATTGGGACTACGAGCAGTACTTC. It encodes CASSLINWDYEQYF.

This rearrangement joins TRBV25-1 to TRBJ1-5; D uncertain. The CDR3 spans 12 residues. The V gene's germline CDR1 is MGHDK and CDR2 SYGVNS. The V and J ends lost 8 bases and 4 bases respectively, with 9 bases between them. Here the CDR3 reads CASGRQNQPQHF. CDR3 in DNA: TGTGCCAGCGGCAGACAAAATCAGCCCCAGCATTTT.

V is TRBV28 and J is TRBJ2-7, with unresolved D. The CDR3 is made up of 14 amino acids. The germline V gene encodes CDR1 MDHEN and CDR2 SYDVKM. The V and J ends lost 6 bases and 4 bases respectively, with 16 bases between them. The CDR3, as DNA: TGTGCCAGCAGGGAAGGAATGGGGTCTTACGAGCAGTACTTC. The encoded protein is CASREGMGSYEQYF.

The V gene is TRBV6-5, the J gene TRBJ2-1, with TRBD2 matching 10 bases. Germline assignment: CDR1 MNHEY and CDR2 SVGAGI. The CDR3 consists of 15 residues. J was trimmed by 2 bases and V by 4 bases; bases with no gene match: 2. The chain's CDR3 is CASSLGTSAYNEQFF. CDR3 nucleotide sequence: TGTGCCAGCAGTTTGGGGACTAGCGCCTACAATGAGCAGTTCTTC.

This chain joins TRBV14 and TRBJ1-5; D not resolved. Between the trimmed V and J ends, which lost 2 bases and 4 bases, there was a span of 3 bases. Per the germline V gene, CDR1 is SGHDN and CDR2 is FVKESK. This CDR3 is 12 amino acids long. The CDR3 loop is CASSQSNQPQHF. The CDR3 DNA is TGTGCCAGCAGCCAATCTAATCAGCCCCAGCATTTT.

CDR3 amino acids: CASSFGGPAGYEQYF. CDR3 DNA sequence: TGTGCCAGCAGTTTCGGCGGACCAGCCGGTTACGAGCAGTACTTC. The V and J genes are TRBV27 and TRBJ2-7; no reliable D call. The CDR3 has 15 residues. The germline V and J ends were trimmed by 3 bases and 4 bases, with 16 bases remaining between them. Germline lookup yields CDR1 MNHEY and CDR2 SMNVEV (reference sequence).

This chain connects TRBV14 to TRBJ2-7, with TRBD1 identical over 9 bases. The CDR3 consists of 16 residues. Trimming removed 4 bases from V and 2 bases from J; junction bases left unmatched: 9. CDR1 SGHDN and CDR2 FVKESK come from the germline V gene. The CDR3 loop reads CASSPLRDRVAYEQYF. CDR3 DNA sequence: TGTGCCAGCAGCCCCCTCCGGGACAGGGTAGCCTACGAGCAGTACTTC.

The chain combines TRBV7-2 with TRBJ2-7, with TRBD2 matching 11 bases. From germline, CDR1 is SGHTA and CDR2 FQGNSA. The CDR3 is made up of 16 amino acids. The V segment lost 5 bases and the J segment 0 bases; nucleotides outside the gene matches: 6. The CDR3 is CASSQRLAGSSYEQYF. The CDR3 DNA sequence: TGTGCCAGCAGCCAGCGACTAGCGGGAAGCTCCTACGAGCAGTACTTC.

The V call is TRBV7-9, the J call TRBJ2-5; D remains unclear. The length of the CDR3 is 14 residues. Trimming left V 5 bases short and J 5 bases short, with 15 bases between. Germline V gives CDR1 SEHNR, CDR2 FQNEAQ (reference sequence). For the CDR3, the DNA is TGTGCCAGCAGCCCCCAGACCGGTCCCGAGACCCAGTACTTC. Translating it yields CASSPQTGPETQYF.

The chain combines TRBV7-9 with TRBJ2-7, with D hard to call. Germline CDR1 reads SEHNR; CDR2 reads FQNEAQ (reference sequence). This CDR3 region has 14 residues. Trimming removed 0 bases from V and 2 bases from J, with 8 bases in between. In DNA form, the CDR3 reads TGTGCCAGCAGCTTAGCGGTCGTAGCCTACGAGCAGTACTTC. Encoded protein: CASSLAVVAYEQYF.

J is TRBJ2-7 and V is TRBV28; 8 nucleotides line up with TRBD1. Germline assignment: CDR1 MDHEN and CDR2 SYDVKM. The CDR3 contains 14 residues. The V gene end was trimmed by 8 bases and the J gene end by 0 bases; junction bases not matched to a gene: 6. DNA for the CDR3: TGTGCCAGCTCGGACAGGGCCGACTCCTACGAGCAGTACTTC. Protein: CASSDRADSYEQYF.

The rearrangement links TRBV5-6 to TRBJ2-5; D gene uncertain. Germline lookup yields CDR1 SGHDT and CDR2 YYEEEE. This CDR3 contains 13 residues. Trimming removed 4 bases from V and 0 bases from J, with 7 bases in between. CDR3 in DNA: TGTGCCAGCAGCCCCCAGTACCAAGAGACCCAGTACTTC. Its translation is CASSPQYQETQYF.

The chain links TRBV2 to TRBJ1-5, with D unclear. V gave up 3 bases and J gave up 5 bases, with 8 bases separating them. The V gene's germline CDR1 is SNHLY and CDR2 FYNNEI. The CDR3 totals 13 residues. For the CDR3, the DNA is TGTGCCAGCAGTGAGGCACAATATCAGCCCCAGCATTTT. Its translation: CASSEAQYQPQHF.

This chain connects TRBV11-2 to TRBJ1-2; no reliable D call. The germline gives CDR1 SGHAT, CDR2 FQNNGV. The CDR3 has 15 residues. V was cut by 0 bases and J by 2 bases, with 10 bases left in between. Here the CDR3 DNA reads TGTGCCAGCAGCTTAGATGCAGTAACCAACTATGGCTACACCTTC. Its protein product is CASSLDAVTNYGYTF.

The chain joins TRBV6-4 to TRBJ2-7; 14 nucleotides agree with TRBD2. The germline V gene encodes CDR1 MRHNA and CDR2 SNTAGT. The CDR3 contains 15 residues. Trimming at V came to 6 bases and at J to 5 bases, leaving 6 bases not matched to a gene. CDR3 in DNA: TGTGCCAGCAGCCCGACGGGACTAGCGGGAGACGAGCAGTACTTC. This codes for CASSPTGLAGDEQYF.

The chain carries TRBV11-2 and TRBJ2-1; 7 nucleotides line up with TRBD2. Germline assignment: CDR1 SGHAT and CDR2 FQNNGV. CDR3 length: 17 residues. Unmatched junction bases numbered 15, after V lost 3 bases and J lost 7 bases. CDR3 residues: CASSFGRAGVSRNEQFF. The CDR3 nucleotides are TGTGCCAGCAGCTTTGGTCGGGCGGGAGTGAGTCGGAATGAGCAGTTCTTC.

The rearrangement uses TRBV7-9 and TRBJ1-4; D is undetermined. Per germline, CDR1 SEHNR and CDR2 FQNEAQ (reference sequence). The CDR3 is made up of 13 amino acids. V was cut by 0 bases and J by 7 bases, with 6 bases left in between. The CDR3 loop is CASSLAGFEKLFF. The CDR3 DNA sequence: TGTGCCAGCAGCTTAGCAGGGTTTGAAAAACTGTTTTTT.

The chain uses TRBV29-1 and TRBJ2-1; D is undetermined. V lost 1 base and J lost 2, with 6 bases in between. CDR3 length equals 13 residues. Germline values: CDR1 SQVTM, CDR2 ANQGSEA. The CDR3: CSVEGAAYNEQFF. For the CDR3, the DNA is TGCAGCGTTGAAGGGGCCGCCTACAATGAGCAGTTCTTC.

The genes are TRBV28 and TRBJ2-7; 7 nucleotides match TRBD2. The CDR3 runs to 13 residues. The V gene's germline CDR1 is MDHEN and CDR2 SYDVKM. With 6 bases clipped from V and 6 bases from J, the junction kept 8 bases outside the gene matches. The CDR3 sequence is CASSPGTTAEQYF. Written as DNA, the CDR3 is TGTGCCAGCAGCCCGGGGACTACGGCCGAGCAGTACTTC.

This rearrangement joins TRBV10-3 to TRBJ2-7; D is unresolved. V was shortened by 2 bases and J by 7 bases, with 18 bases between the two germline ends. CDR3 length: 15 amino acids. Germline V lookup: CDR1 ENHRY, CDR2 SYGVKD. The CDR3 DNA is TGTGCCATCAGTGAGGGCAACGGCCCACCCCCTGAGCAGTACTTC. This gives the protein CAISEGNGPPPEQYF.

This clone was detected once. The chain links TRBV5-4 to TRBJ2-1; D not resolved. Germline-derived CDR1 and CDR2 are SGHNT and YYREEE (reference sequence). This CDR3 is built from 13 residues. Trimming pared 0 bases from V and 8 bases from J, leaving 9 bases between. CDR3 in amino acids: CASSLGDGDEQFF. The CDR3 DNA reads as TGTGCCAGCAGCTTGGGAGATGGCGATGAGCAGTTCTTC.

The rearrangement joins TRBV4-1 to TRBJ2-7; TRBD2 matches 7 bases. The CDR3 covers 16 residues. Per the germline V gene, CDR1 is MGHRA and CDR2 is YSYEKL. Trimming took 3 bases from V and 3 from J; bases not matched to a gene: 11. For the CDR3, the DNA is TGCGCCAGCAGCCACCCTACGGGAGCGGGGTACTACGAGCAGTACTTC. Encoded protein: CASSHPTGAGYYEQYF.

CDR3 region: CASSLDGTNEKLFF. The CDR3 DNA follows: TGTGCCAGCAGCTTGGACGGGACTAATGAAAAACTGTTTTTT. The genes are TRBV5-6 and TRBJ1-4; no firm D call. The ends were cut back, 0 bases at V and 2 bases at J, with 5 bases in the middle. Germline V gene lookup returns CDR1 SGHDT and CDR2 YYEEEE. The CDR3 covers 14 residues.

The genes are TRBV7-9 and TRBJ2-7, with TRBD1 matching over 9 bases. Trimming at V came to 0 bases and at J to 2 bases, leaving 5 bases not matched to a gene. The V gene's germline CDR1 is SEHNR and CDR2 FQNEAQ (reference sequence). This CDR3 is built from 16 residues. The CDR3 sequence: CASSLAGTGRTYEQYF. The DNA for the CDR3 is TGTGCCAGCAGCTTAGCGGGGACAGGGCGTACCTACGAGCAGTACTTC.